This T cell receptor beta chain was recovered during a study of blood T cell repertoires in COVID-19. Study at large: The United States, Italy and Spain supplied acute and convalescent COVID-19 samples. The cDNA or gDNA used as material had been derived from T cells, B-cell-depleted T cells, or PBMCs.

Unmatched junction bases numbered 14, after V lost 3 bases and J lost 8 bases. The CDR3 has 15 amino acids. From germline, CDR1 is DFQATT and CDR2 SNEGSKA (reference sequence). Original processing methods: Amplified reference gene primers provided the basis for estimating nucleated cell counts. Assay used: immunoSEQ multiplex PCR; TCRdb lists only in-frame clones, some missing. Clonal size and the V and J genes are those of that table, whereas D and trimming came from the DNA. The table lists 210,000 or so clones, roughly 89% of them singletons. The chain recombines TRBV20-1 with TRBJ2-3; 7 bases map to TRBD2. The material sequenced was peripheral blood. The TCR comes from a middle-aged man with acute or convalescent COVID-19. The CDR3 loop reads CSASPSGAGLGTQYF. CDR3 in DNA: TGCAGTGCTAGTCCCAGCGGGGCCGGGTTGGGTACGCAGTATTTT.